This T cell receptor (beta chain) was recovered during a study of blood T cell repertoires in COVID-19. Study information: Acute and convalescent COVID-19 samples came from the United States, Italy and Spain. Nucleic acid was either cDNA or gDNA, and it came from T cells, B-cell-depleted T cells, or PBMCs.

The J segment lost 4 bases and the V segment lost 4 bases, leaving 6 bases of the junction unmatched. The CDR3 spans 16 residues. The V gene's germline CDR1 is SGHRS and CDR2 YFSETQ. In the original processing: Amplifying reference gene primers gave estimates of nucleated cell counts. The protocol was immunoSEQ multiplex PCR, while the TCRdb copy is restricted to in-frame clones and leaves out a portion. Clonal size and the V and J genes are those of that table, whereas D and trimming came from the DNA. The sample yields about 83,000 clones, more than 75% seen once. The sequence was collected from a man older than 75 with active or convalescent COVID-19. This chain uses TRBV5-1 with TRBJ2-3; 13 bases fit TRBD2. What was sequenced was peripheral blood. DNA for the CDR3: TGCGCCAGCAGCCTTGGACTAGCGGGAGTCGCAGATACGCAGTATTTT. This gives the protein CASSLGLAGVADTQYF.